The present T cell receptor (beta chain) was sequenced within a study of monozygotic twins with inflammatory bowel disease. Study-level points and caveats: Patients with IBD had less TCRbeta diversity (inverse Simpson) than their healthy co-twins.

The CDR3 spans 12 residues. Germline V gives CDR1 SGHKS, CDR2 YYEKEE (reference sequence). On this clonotype itself: What it binds is not known.

Via template switching, UMIs carrying a 6-nucleotide sample barcode were introduced. Two rounds of nested PCR, of 16 and 9 cycles, were run on TCRalpha and TCRbeta cDNA. TCRdb derives one entry per CDR3 protein from the 5' RACE reads, leaving out DNA. This sample contains around 450,000 distinct CDR3 sequences. The chain uses TRBV5-5 and TRBJ1-1. The material sequenced was blood. The source of this sequence is a human donor with ulcerative colitis or Crohn's disease, or a healthy co-twin of an affected twin (not recorded which). This CDR3 reads CASMGRKAEAFF.